This T cell receptor beta chain emerged from a study of cytomegalovirus exposure and HLA in healthy donors. As for the study in general: Unique TCR beta sequences numbering approximately 120 million came from around 180 million T cells in an earlier analysis.

Study-level points and caveats: Presence/absence analyses rested on an assumption that sequencing depth was roughly uniform across donors. The number of N-insertions in an Asian-associated ancestry cluster was reportedly below the approximately 680-donor mean in a later analysis. By a later analysis, the bulk of CMV-associated TCR beta chains appeared HLA-restricted.

The CDR3 has 17 residues. Germline V gene data show CDR1 as SGHTA and CDR2 as FQGNSA. V was pared by 5 bases and J by 0 bases, with 10 bases of the junction left unmatched. PCR amplification relied on 60 Vbeta primers (plus 13 Jbeta primers). Method: immunoSEQ multiplex PCR; TCRdb's copy keeps in-frame clones and lacks some. The profile shows some 110,000 clones, 60% to 80% of them singletons. With respect to this clone: Antigen: not known.

The sequence came from a woman aged 40 to 55 in good health and CMV-seropositive. The sequenced sample consisted of PBMCs. This chain joins TRBV7-2 and TRBJ1-3; 7 bases fit TRBD1. CDR3 sequence: CASSPRTGIRSGNTIYF. CDR3 DNA: TGTGCCAGCAGCCCCAGGACAGGAATCCGCTCTGGAAACACCATATATTTT. The entire variable domain, with the rest obtained from reference TRBV7-2 and TRBJ1-3, is as follows: GAGVSQSPSNKVTEKGKDVELRCDPISGHTALYWYRQSLGQGLEFLIYFQGNSAPDKSGLPSDRFSAERTGGSVSTLTIQRTQQEDSAVYLCASSPRTGIRSGNTIYFGEGSWLTVV.